This TCR beta chain was sequenced in a study of OX40 agonist ivuxolimab in advanced cancers. Notes on the research overall: Ivuxolimab was a fully human IgG2 agonistic monoclonal antibody targeting the costimulatory receptor OX40 (CD134). Intravenous ivuxolimab was administered to patients every 2 weeks at six dose levels: 0.01, 0.1, 0.3, 1.5, 3 and 10 mg/kg. Of the roughly 53 patients in dose escalation, about 20 had hepatocellular carcinoma, about 15 had melanoma, 9 had renal cell carcinoma and 9 had head and neck cancer. A male proportion of roughly 85% and a mean age of around 60 years, ranging from about 20 to 79, were recorded for the dose-escalation cohort. Prior anti-PD-1, anti-PD-L1 or anti-CTLA-4 therapy was permitted, and 35% to 40% of dose-escalation patients had received checkpoint inhibitors. Partial responses were achieved by three dose-escalation patients, of whom one had hepatocellular carcinoma and two had cutaneous melanoma. Peripheral TCRbeta sequencing aimed to test whether ivuxolimab altered TCR sequence diversity and caused clonal T-cell expansion. The paper reports the monotherapy dose-escalation portion (N ≈ 52 patients) of the phase I ivuxolimab trial. Overall results and qualifications from the work: Partial responders in the 0.1-3.0 mg/kg groups had among the lowest normalized peripheral clonal expansion, especially among CD8+ T cells. On average, CD8+ T cells showed more expanded clones than CD4+ T cells after ivuxolimab. Low levels of normalized T-cell clonal expansion were also shown by some nonresponding patients. The antigen specificity of the peripheral T cells that underwent clonal expansion was not determined. At doses from 0.1 to 3.0 mg/kg, clonal expansion was seen in both CD4+ and CD8+ blood T cells between baseline and week 6.

The germline V gene supplies CDR1 MNHEY and CDR2 SVGAGI. The CDR3 goes from the cysteine to the phenylalanine over 11 residues. Only the CDR3 DNA stays, 33 bases, in frame from base 1. The trial excluded patients who had a history of autoimmune disease or who were on systemic immunosuppression. Peripheral blood for TCR sequencing was drawn from every dose cohort at baseline, at cycle 4 day 1 and at cycle 7 day 1. The samples were taken from a phase I, first-in-human, multicenter, open-label dose-escalation trial of ivuxolimab. Adults with locally advanced or metastatic melanoma, renal cell, hepatocellular, or head and neck squamous cell carcinoma were enrolled in the trial. Before TCR sequencing, CD4+ T cells and CD8+ T cells were sorted from peripheral blood as separate populations. To sequence the TCRbeta CDR3 region, genomic DNA was isolated from the sorted cells. The immunoSEQ Assay was used for sequencing of TCRbeta CDR3 regions. Held by TCRdb, this immuneACCESS table contains in-frame sequences only and omits some clones. Under half of the omission traces to an unresolved V gene where checked; the cause of the rest is unknown. The sample table holds roughly 35,000 clones, of which about 81% were seen once. Of the sample, about 24% is held by the ten largest clones.

With regard to this clone: Its cognate antigen has yet to be identified. Germline is not matched at one junction end, which may reflect a read error.

The source of this sequence is an adult with an advanced solid tumor such as melanoma, head and neck, liver or kidney cancer. Recombination joined TRBV6-5 with TRBJ2-7, with a tentative D call of TRBD1 or TRBD2, each matching 6 bases. The sequenced sample was CD4+ or CD8+ T cells sorted from blood, obtained in a trial of the OX40 agonist ivuxolimab. Here the CDR3 is given as CAAGGTTPGDF. The nucleotides are TGTGCCGCCGGGGGCACCACCCCGGGAGACTTC.